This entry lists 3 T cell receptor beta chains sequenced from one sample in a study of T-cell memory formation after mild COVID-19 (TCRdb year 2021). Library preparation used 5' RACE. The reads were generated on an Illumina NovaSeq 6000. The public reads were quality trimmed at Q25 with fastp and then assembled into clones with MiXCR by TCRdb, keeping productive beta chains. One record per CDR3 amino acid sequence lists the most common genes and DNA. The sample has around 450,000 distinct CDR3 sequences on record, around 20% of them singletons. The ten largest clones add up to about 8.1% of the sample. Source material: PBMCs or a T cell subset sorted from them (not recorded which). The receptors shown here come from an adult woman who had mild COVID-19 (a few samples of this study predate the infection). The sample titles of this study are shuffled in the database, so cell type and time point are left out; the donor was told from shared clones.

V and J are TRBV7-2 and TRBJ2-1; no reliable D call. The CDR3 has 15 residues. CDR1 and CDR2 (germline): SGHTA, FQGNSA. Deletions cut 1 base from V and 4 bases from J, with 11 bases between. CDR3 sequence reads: CASSLGWALYNEQFF. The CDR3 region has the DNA TGTGCCAGCAGCTTAGGGTGGGCGCTTTACAATGAGCAGTTCTTC.

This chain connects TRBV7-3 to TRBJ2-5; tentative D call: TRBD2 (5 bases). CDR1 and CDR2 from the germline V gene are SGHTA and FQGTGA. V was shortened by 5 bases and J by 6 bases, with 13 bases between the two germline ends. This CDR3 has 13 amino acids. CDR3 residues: CASSRVRGKTQYF. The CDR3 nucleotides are TGTGCCAGCAGCCGCGTCCGAGGGAAGACCCAGTACTTC.

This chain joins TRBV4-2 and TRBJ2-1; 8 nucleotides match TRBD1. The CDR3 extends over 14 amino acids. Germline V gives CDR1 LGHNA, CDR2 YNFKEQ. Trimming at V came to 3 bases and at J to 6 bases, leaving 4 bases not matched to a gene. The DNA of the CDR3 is TGTGCCAGCAGCCATCCCACAGGGGGCAATGAGCAGTTCTTC. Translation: CASSHPTGGNEQFF.